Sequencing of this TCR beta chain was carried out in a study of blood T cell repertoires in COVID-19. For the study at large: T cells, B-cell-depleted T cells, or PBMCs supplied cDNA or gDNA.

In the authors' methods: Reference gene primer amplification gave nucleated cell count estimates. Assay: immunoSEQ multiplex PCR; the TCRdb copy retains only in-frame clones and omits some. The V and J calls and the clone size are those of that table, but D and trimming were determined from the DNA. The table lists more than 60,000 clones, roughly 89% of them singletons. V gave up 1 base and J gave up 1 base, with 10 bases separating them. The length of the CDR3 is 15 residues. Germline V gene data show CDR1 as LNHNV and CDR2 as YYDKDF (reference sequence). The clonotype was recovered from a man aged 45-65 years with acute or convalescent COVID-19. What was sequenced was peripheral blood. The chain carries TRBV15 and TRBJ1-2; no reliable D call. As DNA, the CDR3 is TGTGCCACCAGCAGAGGGGAGGGAGGTAACTATGGCTACACCTTC. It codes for CATSRGEGGNYGYTF. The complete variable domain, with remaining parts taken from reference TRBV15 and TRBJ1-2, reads DAMVIQNPRYQVTQFGKPVTLSCSQTLNHNVMYWYQQKSSQAPKLLFHYYDKDFNNEADTPDNFQSRRPNTSFCFLDIRSPGLGDTAMYLCATSRGEGGNYGYTFGSGTRLTVV.